This TCR beta chain was recorded in a study of response to subunit inactivated influenza vaccine (dated by TCRdb to the late 2010s). Regarding the complete study: Deep quantitative profiling of the T cell receptor repertoire was used in the study to follow responses to a trivalent subunit inactivated influenza vaccine. Beyond this particular receptor, the publication reports: It was suggested by the authors that each seasonal influenza vaccination may recruit only a limited number of new T cells.

V is trimmed back by 5 bases and J by 3 bases, and the junction contains 4 bases that no gene match accounts for. Spanning cysteine to phenylalanine, the CDR3 consists of 14 amino acids. Only CDR3 DNA remains: 42 bases, in frame from the first base. Receptors were amplified or captured by RT-PCR. The reads were generated on an Illumina HiSeq 2500. Through fastp at Q25 and MiXCR, TCRdb rebuilt clones from the public reads, retaining in-frame beta chains. Every distinct CDR3 protein forms one entry, paired with its most common genes and DNA. For this sample the table gives some 600,000 distinct CDR3 sequences, of which 14% were detected only once. Less than 9% of the sample is taken by the ten largest. Concerning this clonotype: Its specific antigen is unknown. Per-base qualities were not stored, and no clone one base away is much larger.

This sequence uses TRBV12-3 or TRBV12-4 and TRBJ1-5; the central 7 bases match TRBD1. The sample here was PBMCs from blood, taken approximately 15 days before vaccination. This clonotype was obtained from a man aged 50 or older who received an inactivated influenza vaccine. Donor details come from another sample of the same person, matched by shared clones. The CDR3 reads as follows: CASSMTGNNQPQHF. The DNA sequence is as follows: TGTGCCAGCAGTATGACAGGGAACAATCAGCCCCAGCATTTT.